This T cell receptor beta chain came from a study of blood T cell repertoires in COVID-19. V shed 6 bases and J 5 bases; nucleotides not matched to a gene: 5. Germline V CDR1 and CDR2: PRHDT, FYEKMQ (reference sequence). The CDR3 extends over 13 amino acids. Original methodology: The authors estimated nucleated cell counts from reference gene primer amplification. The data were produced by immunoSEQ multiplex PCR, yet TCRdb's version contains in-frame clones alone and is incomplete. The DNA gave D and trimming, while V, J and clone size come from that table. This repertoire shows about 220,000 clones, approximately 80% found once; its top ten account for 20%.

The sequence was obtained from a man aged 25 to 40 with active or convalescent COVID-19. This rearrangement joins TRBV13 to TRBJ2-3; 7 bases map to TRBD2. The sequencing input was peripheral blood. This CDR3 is CASSYWTRDTQYF. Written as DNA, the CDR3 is TGTGCCAGCAGTTACTGGACTAGAGATACGCAGTATTTT.